Listed below are T cell receptor beta chains from one sample, sequenced in a study of technical replicates of blood from a handful of donors. Some clones are missing from TCRdb's copy, which holds only in-frame ones; the method was immunoSEQ multiplex PCR. Counted here are approximately 59,000 clones, 90% to 95% occurring once; the ten biggest clones make up roughly 3.1%. Sequencing used PBMCs. These receptors were collected from a human donor in good health. Some clones in this sample may be carry-over from other donors' samples. Each CDR3 is given without its conserved first and last residue.

v_call cdr3_aa
TRBV5-5 ASSGTGTGKNIQY
TRBV5-6 ASSAGTGAYNSPLH
TRBV9 ASSVGPTSGSLETQY
TRBV27 ASRPGLFDTQY
TRBV30 AWTGQLNEKLF
TRBV4-1 ASSLARNPTRFGGNTIY
TRBV19 ASRGQGETEAF
TRBV5-6 ASSFQNQPQH
TRBV7-2 ASSLPGGEQY
TRBV9 ASSAPGGSKNSPLH
TRBV5-1 ASNRAGFTDTQY
TRBV5-4 ASSLGGGGSNQPQH
TRBV5-4 ASSWGLAGGLGEQF
TRBV11-2 ASSFRTSGNVGDTQY
TRBV7-8 ASSQQGGQPQH
TRBV15 ATSIGQGQAETQY
TRBV2 ASRDRQPYEQY
TRBV2 ASTNPVSEPQH
TRBV5-4 ASRPNRDSGEQF
TRBV7-9 ASSLGQENTEAF
TRBV7-8 ASSLRSGINQPQH
TRBV6-6 ASSNPGYGYT
TRBV6-5 ASRGLAGVEETQY